This note documents a single TCR beta chain sequence. This clone appeared a single time. Its cognate antigen has yet to be identified. No qualities accompany the bases; no much larger clone lies one base away. The sample originates from a study of lymphopenia after photon versus proton radiotherapy (dated by TCRdb to the late 2010s). With respect to the entire study: In patients with gastrointestinal tumors who developed high-grade lymphopenia, the study compared the immunological effects of photon radiation therapy with those of proton radiation therapy. The goal of the study was to characterize the differences between the two radiation modalities in how they affect the immune system. A cohort of around 21 patients with gastrointestinal tumors who received either photon or proton therapy and subsequently developed lymphopenia was included.

To prepare the library, the immunoSEQ multiplex PCR assay was applied. T cell repertoires were profiled by deep sequencing of rearranged TCR beta loci, alongside multiparametric flow cytometry. In TCRdb, the immuneACCESS table is reduced to in-frame sequences with V and J assigned. These tables do not hold every clone; where another copy was compared, an unresolved V gene accounts for under half, and the others remain unexplained. This sample comprises tens of thousands of clones, 70% to 85% of them detected only once. The ten largest clones represent about 1.9% of the sample. The paper as a whole reports these results and caveats: The authors looked at the survival association only in patients who died, and they framed better survival with proton therapy as a possibility rather than a demonstrated result. During treatment, patients who received proton therapy stayed relatively stable, whereas patients who received photon therapy lost naive T cells and TCR diversity and gained effector/memory populations. Across the cohort, an inverse correlation was found between a larger post-nadir drop in TCR diversity and overall survival time among patients who died. After the lymphocyte count nadir, oligoclonal expansion, especially of CD8+ Temra cells, was observed in photon-treated repertoires, and the drop in diversity was driven by this expansion.

The receptor's source is a man aged 60-69 years with pancreatic cancer. Sample: peripheral blood, taken from a patient treated with proton-based radiotherapy.

The nucleotide sequence is given as TGTGCCAGTAGTATAAGGCCGGTTTGGGACAGGGCCACCGGGGAGCTGTTTTTT. This gives the protein CASSIRPVWDRATGELFF. The chain is encoded by TRBV19 joined to TRBJ2-2, with TRBD1 identical over 9 junction bases. CDR1 LNHDA and CDR2 SQIVND are derived from the germline V gene (reference sequence). The CDR3 numbers 18 residues from cysteine through phenylalanine. The DNA shown is the 54-base CDR3, in frame from base 1. V lost 2 bases and J lost 4 bases, and the count of bases not matched to a germline gene is 11.